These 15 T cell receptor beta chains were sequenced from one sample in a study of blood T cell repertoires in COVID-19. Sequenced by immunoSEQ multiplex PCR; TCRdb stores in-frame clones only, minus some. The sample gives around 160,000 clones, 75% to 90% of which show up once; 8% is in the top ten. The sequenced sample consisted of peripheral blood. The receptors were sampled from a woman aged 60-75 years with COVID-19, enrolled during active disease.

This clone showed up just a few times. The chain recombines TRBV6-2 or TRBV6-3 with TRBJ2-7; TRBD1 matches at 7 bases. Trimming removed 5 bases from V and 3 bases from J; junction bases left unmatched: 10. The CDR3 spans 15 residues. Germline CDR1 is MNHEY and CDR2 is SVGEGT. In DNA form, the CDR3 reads TGTGCCAGCAGTGCCCCTCAACAGGGGATCTACGAGCAGTACTTC. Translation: CASSAPQQGIYEQYF.

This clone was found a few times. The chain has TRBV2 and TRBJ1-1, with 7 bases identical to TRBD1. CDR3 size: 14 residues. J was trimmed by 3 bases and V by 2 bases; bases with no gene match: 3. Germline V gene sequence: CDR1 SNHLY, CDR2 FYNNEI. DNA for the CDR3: TGTGCCAGCAGTGAAACAGGGGCAGACACTGAAGCTTTCTTT. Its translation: CASSETGADTEAFF.

The CDR3 DNA reads TGTGCCAGCTCACCACCGGGGGCGTGGGGAAACACCATATATTTT. It translates to CASSPPGAWGNTIYF. The genes are TRBV18 and TRBJ1-3; possibly TRBD1 for D (6 bases). CDR3 length equals 15 residues. V lost 0 bases and J lost 4, with 10 bases in between. Per germline, CDR1 KGHSH and CDR2 LQKENI.

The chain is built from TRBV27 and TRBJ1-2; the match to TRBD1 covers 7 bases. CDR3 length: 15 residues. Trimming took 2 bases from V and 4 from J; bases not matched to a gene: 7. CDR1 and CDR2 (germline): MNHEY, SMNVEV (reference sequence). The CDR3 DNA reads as TGTGCCAGCAGTTTAGGGACAGATGGGTCCTATGGCTACACCTTC. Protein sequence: CASSLGTDGSYGYTF.

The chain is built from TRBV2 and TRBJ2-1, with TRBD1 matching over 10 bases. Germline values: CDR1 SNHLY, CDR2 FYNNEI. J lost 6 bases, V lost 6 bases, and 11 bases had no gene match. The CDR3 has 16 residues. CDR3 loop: CASRGQGSFLSNEQFF. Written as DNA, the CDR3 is TGTGCCAGCAGGGGACAGGGGAGCTTTCTTAGCAATGAGCAGTTCTTC. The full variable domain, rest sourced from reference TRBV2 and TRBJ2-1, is EPEVTQTPSHQVTQMGQEVILRCVPISNHLYFYWYRQILGQKVEFLVSFYNNEISEKSEIFDDQFSVERPDGSNFTLKIRSTKLEDSAMYFCASRGQGSFLSNEQFFGPGTRLTVL.

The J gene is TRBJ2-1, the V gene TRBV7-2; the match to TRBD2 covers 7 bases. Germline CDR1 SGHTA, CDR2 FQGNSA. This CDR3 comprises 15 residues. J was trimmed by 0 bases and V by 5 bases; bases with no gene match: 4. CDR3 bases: TGTGCCAGCAGCGATTGGGGGGGCTCCTACAATGAGCAGTTCTTC. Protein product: CASSDWGGSYNEQFF.

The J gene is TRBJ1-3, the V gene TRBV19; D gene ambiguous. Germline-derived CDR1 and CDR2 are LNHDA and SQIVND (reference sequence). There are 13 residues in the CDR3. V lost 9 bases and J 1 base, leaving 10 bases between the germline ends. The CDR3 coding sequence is TGTGCCAGCAGACACTCTTCTGGAAACACCATATATTTT. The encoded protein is CASRHSSGNTIYF.

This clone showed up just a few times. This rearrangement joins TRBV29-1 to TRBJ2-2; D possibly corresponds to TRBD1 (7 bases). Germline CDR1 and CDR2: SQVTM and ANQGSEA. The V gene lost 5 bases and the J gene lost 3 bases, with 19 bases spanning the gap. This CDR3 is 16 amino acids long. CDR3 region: CSVQEGASRDTGELFF. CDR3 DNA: TGCAGCGTTCAGGAGGGGGCGTCGCGAGACACCGGGGAGCTGTTTTTT.

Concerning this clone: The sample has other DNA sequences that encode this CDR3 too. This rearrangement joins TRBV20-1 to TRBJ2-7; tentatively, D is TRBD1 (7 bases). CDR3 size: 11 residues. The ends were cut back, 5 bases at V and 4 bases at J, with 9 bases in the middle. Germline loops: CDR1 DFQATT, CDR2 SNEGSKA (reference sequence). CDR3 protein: CSAPGGYEQYF. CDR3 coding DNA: TGCAGTGCTCCAGGGGGGTACGAGCAGTACTTC.

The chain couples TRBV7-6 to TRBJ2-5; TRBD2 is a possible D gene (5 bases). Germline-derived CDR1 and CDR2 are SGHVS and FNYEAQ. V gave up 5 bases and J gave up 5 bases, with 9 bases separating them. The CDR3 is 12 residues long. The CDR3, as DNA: TGTGCCAGCAGCCCTGAGCGGGAGACCCAGTACTTC. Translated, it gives CASSPERETQYF.

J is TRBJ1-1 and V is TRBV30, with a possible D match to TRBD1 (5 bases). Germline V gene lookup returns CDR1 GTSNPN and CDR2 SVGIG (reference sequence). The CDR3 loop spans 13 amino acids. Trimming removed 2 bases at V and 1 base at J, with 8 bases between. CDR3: CAWSLGENTEAFF. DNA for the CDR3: TGTGCCTGGAGTTTAGGGGAGAACACTGAAGCTTTCTTT.

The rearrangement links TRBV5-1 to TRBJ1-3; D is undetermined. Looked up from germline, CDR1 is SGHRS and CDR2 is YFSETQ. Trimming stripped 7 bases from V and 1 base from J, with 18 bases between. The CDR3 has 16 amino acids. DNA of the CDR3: TGCGCCAGCTCACGGAGTCTCCCCGGGTCTGGAAACACCATATATTTT. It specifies CASSRSLPGSGNTIYF.

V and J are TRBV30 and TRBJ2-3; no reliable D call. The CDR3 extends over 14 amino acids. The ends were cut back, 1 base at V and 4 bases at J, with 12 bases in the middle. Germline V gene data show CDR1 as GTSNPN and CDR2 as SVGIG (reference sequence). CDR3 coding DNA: TGTGCCTGGAGTGGCGGAATTTCATCAGATACGCAGTATTTT. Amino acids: CAWSGGISSDTQYF.

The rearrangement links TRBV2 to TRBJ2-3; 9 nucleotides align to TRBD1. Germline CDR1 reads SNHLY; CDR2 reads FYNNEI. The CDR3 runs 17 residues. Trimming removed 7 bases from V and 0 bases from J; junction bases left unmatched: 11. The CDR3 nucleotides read TGTGCCAGCACCAGGGACAGGGATATGGGTAGCACAGATACGCAGTATTTT. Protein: CASTRDRDMGSTDTQYF.

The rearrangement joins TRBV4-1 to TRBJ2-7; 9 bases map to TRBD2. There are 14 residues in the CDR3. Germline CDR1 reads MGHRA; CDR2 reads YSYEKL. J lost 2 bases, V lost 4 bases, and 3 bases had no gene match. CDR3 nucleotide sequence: TGCGCCAGCAGCCGGGCGGGGGGGCCCTACGAGCAGTACTTC. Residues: CASSRAGGPYEQYF.